The entry below describes one TCR beta chain. The source of the sample is a study of shared T cell receptors in the human thymus. The protocol was immunoSEQ multiplex PCR, while the TCRdb copy is restricted to in-frame clones and leaves out a portion. The profile shows approximately 490,000 clones, approximately 78% of them singletons. This sample was also put to use in a study of human thymus T cells. That source adds: Healthy Finnish infants having corrective surgery for congenital heart defects served as donors. Resected material from corrective heart surgery provided the thymus tissue analysed. V and J gene usage appeared biased in thymic and blood repertoires. Thymic repertoires from unrelated individuals overlapped highly, related research reported.

Sequencing was done on a sample of thymocytes. This TCR derives from a boy in the first two years of life with a congenital heart defect.

The CDR3 sequence: CASSQDFGTFHNEQFF. The CDR3 DNA reads TGCGCCAGCAGCCAAGATTTCGGGACATTCCACAATGAGCAGTTCTTC. The rearrangement links TRBV4-3 to TRBJ2-1, with a tentative D call TRBD1 (6 bases). The CDR3 consists of 16 residues. Germline values: CDR1 LGHNA, CDR2 YSLEER. Trimming pared 0 bases from V and 5 bases from J, leaving 14 bases between.